This entry lists 30 T cell receptor beta chains sequenced from one sample in a study of T-cell memory formation after mild COVID-19. Each CDR3 protein is one row after TCRdb ran MiXCR on the 5' RACE reads. The sample contains more than 350,000 distinct CDR3 sequences, approximately 21% of which appear only once. The sequenced material came from PBMCs or a T cell subset sorted from them (not recorded which). Receptors were obtained from an adult woman who had mild COVID-19 (a few samples of this study predate the infection). Cell type and time point are not known.

V and J are TRBV5-5 and TRBJ1-1; no definite D call. The CDR3 consists of 16 residues. Trimming stripped 4 bases from V and 0 bases from J, with 16 bases between. CDR1 and CDR2 (germline): SGHKS, YYEKEE (reference sequence). The CDR3 DNA follows: TGTGCCAGCAGCCCGGGGTCGAGCTACATGAACACTGAAGCTTTCTTT. It specifies CASSPGSSYMNTEAFF. The full variable domain, its missing parts supplied by reference TRBV5-5 and TRBJ1-1, is DAGVTQSPTHLIKTRGQQVTLRCSPISGHKSVSWYQQVLGQGPQFIFQYYEKEERGRGNFPDRFSARQFPNYSSELNVNALLLGDSALYLCASSPGSSYMNTEAFFGQGTRLTVV.

This chain connects TRBV6-2 or TRBV6-3 to TRBJ2-7; TRBD1 agrees at 8 bases. This CDR3 comprises 16 residues. The V gene's germline CDR1 is MNHEY and CDR2 SVGEGT. J was trimmed by 4 bases and V by 4 bases; bases with no gene match: 12. This chain's CDR3 is CASSSDSGGHSYEQYF. The CDR3 coding sequence is TGTGCCAGCAGTTCAGACTCAGGGGGCCACTCATACGAGCAGTACTTC.

In this sample, this clonotype turned up a few times. This chain links TRBV6-1 with TRBJ2-7; TRBD1 or TRBD2 may be the D gene (6 bases each). Trimming stripped 3 bases from V and 5 bases from J, with 14 bases between. Germline V gene sequence: CDR1 MNHNS, CDR2 SASEGT. The CDR3 is 14 residues long. CDR3 coding DNA: TGTGCCAGCAGTGACAGGGGAGGAGGGGACGAGCAGTACTTC. Amino acid sequence: CASSDRGGGDEQYF.

This clonotype was detected only a few times. This sequence joins TRBV4-1 and TRBJ1-4; no definite D call. Trimming left V 1 base short and J 5 bases short, with 14 bases between. Germline lookup yields CDR1 MGHRA and CDR2 YSYEKL. The CDR3 runs 16 residues. The DNA of the CDR3 is TGCGCCAGCAGCCAAGTATATGCGGGTCGGAATGAAAAACTGTTTTTT. Its protein product is CASSQVYAGRNEKLFF.

The chain carries TRBV6-5 and TRBJ2-3; perhaps TRBD2 as D (5 bases). Germline lookup yields CDR1 MNHEY and CDR2 SVGAGI. The CDR3 is made up of 15 amino acids. V was cut by 3 bases and J by 0 bases, with 10 bases left in between. Written as DNA, the CDR3 is TGTGCCAGCAGTTATGACCCGGGGAGCACAGATACGCAGTATTTT. Protein: CASSYDPGSTDTQYF.

This clonotype has only a few counts. V usage is TRBV20-1 and J usage is TRBJ2-4; D gene uncertain. Germline assignment: CDR1 DFQATT and CDR2 SNEGSKA (reference sequence). Trimming cost V 1 base and J 0 bases, with 13 bases left between them. The CDR3 extends over 16 amino acids. This chain's CDR3 is CSARASGAVAKNIQYF. The CDR3 DNA sequence: TGCAGTGCTAGAGCTTCCGGTGCCGTAGCCAAAAACATTCAGTACTTC.

V gene TRBV30 combines with J gene TRBJ2-7; the D gene is possibly TRBD2 (6 bases). CDR1 is GTSNPN and CDR2 is SVGIG in the germline V gene (reference sequence). Trimming removed 4 bases at V and 6 bases at J, with 10 bases between. This CDR3 has 11 amino acids. The CDR3 nucleotides are TGTGCCTGGATGACTAGTAGCGAGCAGTACTTC. Its translation is CAWMTSSEQYF.

The chain is built from TRBV12-3 or TRBV12-4 and TRBJ1-3; no clear D. The V gene lost 4 bases and the J gene lost 0 bases, with 4 bases spanning the gap. CDR3 length: 13 residues. The CDR3 protein is CASSYISGNTIYF. The CDR3 nucleotides read TGTGCCAGCAGTTATATCTCTGGAAACACCATATATTTT.

The gene calls are TRBV6-5 and TRBJ2-5; 7 bases match TRBD2. Germline lookup yields CDR1 MNHEY and CDR2 SVGAGI. The CDR3 has 11 amino acids. Germline trimming cut 11 bases from V and 7 bases from J; bases unmatched to any gene: 7. The CDR3 region is CARAREGTQYF. Written as DNA, the CDR3 is TGTGCCCGCGCCAGGGAGGGGACCCAGTACTTC.

This chain connects TRBV27 to TRBJ2-1, with D possibly matching TRBD1 (7 bases). The CDR3 contains 16 residues. V was trimmed by 8 bases and J by 0 bases, leaving 17 bases between them. Germline CDR1 MNHEY, CDR2 SMNVEV (reference sequence). The chain's CDR3 is CASRGTARSSYNEQFF. The DNA of the CDR3 is TGTGCCAGCCGGGGGACAGCCAGGAGCTCCTACAATGAGCAGTTCTTC.

This clonotype has only a few counts. V and J are TRBV29-1 and TRBJ1-1, with D perhaps matching TRBD1 (5 bases). CDR3 length equals 11 residues. Between the trimmed V and J ends, which lost 4 bases and 6 bases, there was a span of 9 bases. Per germline, CDR1 SQVTM and CDR2 ANQGSEA. This CDR3 is CSVALGAEAFF. The CDR3, as DNA: TGCAGCGTTGCCCTGGGGGCTGAAGCTTTCTTT.

The J gene is TRBJ2-7, the V gene TRBV11-1, with 9 positions matching TRBD2. The V segment lost 5 bases and the J segment 0 bases; nucleotides outside the gene matches: 5. The CDR3 is 15 residues long. The germline CDR1 and CDR2 sequences are SGHAT and FQDESV (reference sequence). Here the CDR3 reads CASSRTSESSYEQYF. The CDR3 DNA sequence: TGTGCCAGCAGCCGGACTAGCGAGAGCTCCTACGAGCAGTACTTC.

This clonotype turned up a few times. This chain uses TRBV6-2 or TRBV6-3 with TRBJ2-7; the match to TRBD2 covers 8 bases. CDR1 is MNHEY and CDR2 is SVGEGT in the germline V gene. This CDR3 region has 14 residues. The trim removed 1 base at V and 2 bases at J, leaving 1 base unmatched. CDR3 sequence reads: CASSYWRGAYEQYF. Here the CDR3 DNA reads TGTGCCAGCAGTTACTGGCGGGGGGCCTACGAGCAGTACTTC.

This chain links TRBV7-2 with TRBJ2-7; D is perhaps TRBD1 or TRBD2 (5 bases each). V was pared by 5 bases and J by 1 base, with 15 bases between. Germline CDR1 and CDR2: SGHTA and FQGNSA. This CDR3 has 15 amino acids. CDR3 protein: CASSQRGRQSYEQYF. CDR3 DNA: TGTGCCAGCAGCCAGAGGGGCAGGCAATCCTACGAGCAGTACTTC.

In its sample, this clonotype was seen a few times. The gene calls are TRBV18 and TRBJ2-1; a possible D gene is TRBD1 (6 bases). Germline-derived CDR1 and CDR2 are KGHSH and LQKENI. V lost 0 bases and J 7 bases, leaving 7 bases between the germline ends. This CDR3 region has 13 residues. The CDR3 region is CASSPPTGNEQFF. The CDR3 nucleotides are TGTGCCAGCTCACCACCAACAGGGAATGAGCAGTTCTTC. The entire variable domain, with the rest obtained from reference TRBV18 and TRBJ2-1, is as follows: NAGVMQNPRHLVRRRGQEARLRCSPMKGHSHVYWYRQLPEEGLKFMVYLQKENIIDESGMPKERFSAEFPKEGPSILRIQQVVRGDSAAYFCASSPPTGNEQFFGPGTRLTVL.

This clonotype was counted only a few times. CDR3 loop: CASSRQAYSGANVLTF. For the CDR3, the DNA is TGCGCCAGCAGCCGACAGGCGTACTCTGGGGCCAACGTCCTGACTTTC. The V call is TRBV5-1, the J call TRBJ2-6, with D possibly TRBD1 on 6 matching bases. The V end was cut by 4 bases, the J end by 0 bases, with 11 bases between. CDR3 length equals 16 residues. Germline V gene data show CDR1 as SGHRS and CDR2 as YFSETQ.

The chain has TRBV6-5 and TRBJ1-1, with D unclear. CDR1 is MNHEY and CDR2 is SVGAGI in the germline V gene. V was trimmed by 8 bases and J by 1 base, leaving 11 bases between them. This CDR3 is 13 amino acids long. CDR3 bases: TGTGCCAGCGGGCTTCGGAAGAACACTGAAGCTTTCTTT. Protein: CASGLRKNTEAFF.

The V and J genes are TRBV11-2 and TRBJ2-7, with TRBD1 matching 8 bases. The CDR3 has 15 residues. V lost 1 base to trimming and J lost 5 bases; unmatched junction nucleotides: 7. Germline CDR1 SGHAT, CDR2 FQNNGV. The CDR3 reads CASSLADRAIDEQYF. The DNA of the CDR3 is TGTGCCAGCAGCTTAGCGGACAGGGCTATAGACGAGCAGTACTTC. Supplemented by reference TRBV11-2 and TRBJ2-7, the full variable domain reads EAGVAQSPRYKIIEKRQSVAFWCNPISGHATLYWYQQILGQGPKLLIQFQNNGVVDDSQLPKDRFSAERLKGVDSTLKIQPAKLEDSAVYLCASSLADRAIDEQYFGPGTRLTVT.

The chain employs TRBV5-1 and TRBJ2-5; 8 bases line up with TRBD1. This CDR3 is 15 amino acids long. Germline V gives CDR1 SGHRS, CDR2 YFSETQ. The ends lost 2 bases at V and 3 bases at J; junction bases unmatched: 6. Here the CDR3 reads CASSFPDREKETQYF. CDR3 sequence (DNA): TGCGCCAGCAGCTTCCCGGACAGGGAGAAAGAGACCCAGTACTTC.

The rearrangement links TRBV5-1 to TRBJ2-1; weak D call: TRBD1 (6 bases). The CDR3 spans 16 residues. The germline V gene encodes CDR1 SGHRS and CDR2 YFSETQ. The V end was cut by 2 bases, the J end by 1 base, with 13 bases between. This CDR3 is CASSFDPQGSYNEQFF. The CDR3 coding sequence is TGCGCCAGCAGCTTTGACCCGCAGGGGTCCTACAATGAGCAGTTCTTC.

This clonotype showed up just once. The V gene is TRBV2, the J gene TRBJ2-6; D possibly matches TRBD1 or TRBD2 (5 bases each). CDR3 length: 15 residues. The germline V gene has CDR1 SNHLY and CDR2 FYNNEI. V dropped 4 bases and J dropped 1 base, with 8 bases sitting between them. Here the CDR3 reads CASSGWGSGANVLTF. CDR3 coding DNA: TGTGCCAGCAGTGGTTGGGGGTCTGGGGCCAACGTCCTGACTTTC.

This clonotype was counted at least ten times. V gene TRBV7-8 combines with J gene TRBJ2-1; D unclear. In germline, CDR1 is SGHVS, CDR2 FQNEAQ. The germline V and J ends were trimmed by 5 bases and 0 bases, with 8 bases remaining between them. The CDR3 contains 14 residues. DNA for the CDR3: TGTGCCAGCAGCCACAGAGGCTCCTACAATGAGCAGTTCTTC. This sequence encodes CASSHRGSYNEQFF.

This clonotype was seen more than once but under ten times. The chain is built from TRBV5-1 and TRBJ1-6; 7 bases are a match to TRBD1. The CDR3 has 15 residues. Germline V gene sequence: CDR1 SGHRS, CDR2 YFSETQ. The ends lost 4 bases at V and 7 bases at J; junction bases unmatched: 8. The CDR3 DNA follows: TGCGCCAGCAGCGCGGGGGACAGAACGAATTCACCCCTCCACTTT. Translating gives CASSAGDRTNSPLHF.

This clonotype was counted a few times. The rearrangement links TRBV3-1 to TRBJ2-3; 8 bases fit TRBD2. V trimming: 7 bases; J trimming: 2 bases; junction bases outside the gene matches: 2. The length of the CDR3 is 13 residues. Germline assignment: CDR1 LGHDT and CDR2 YNNKEL (reference sequence). CDR3 DNA: TGTGCCAGCAAGCGGGGGTACACAGATACGCAGTATTTT. Translated, it gives CASKRGYTDTQYF.

The chain uses TRBV15 and TRBJ2-7, with 9 bases lining up with TRBD2. Germline CDR1 reads LNHNV; CDR2 reads YYDKDF (reference sequence). The V and J ends lost 5 bases and 6 bases, in that order; junction bases with no gene match: 11. The CDR3 consists of 15 residues. Here the CDR3 reads CATSEVEAGGGEQYF. The CDR3 bases are TGTGCCACCAGCGAGGTTGAAGCGGGAGGCGGCGAGCAGTACTTC.

The chain couples TRBV24-1 to TRBJ2-5; 7 bases are shared with TRBD1. From germline, CDR1 is KGHDR and CDR2 SFDVKD. V was pared by 4 bases and J by 5 bases, with 15 bases of the junction left unmatched. This CDR3 has 17 amino acids. This CDR3 is CATSEPTGIEGVETQYF. The DNA for the CDR3 is TGTGCCACCAGTGAGCCGACAGGGATCGAGGGCGTGGAGACCCAGTACTTC.

The CDR3 protein is CATSDLERETDTQYF. CDR3 DNA sequence: TGTGCCACCAGTGATTTGGAGCGGGAGACAGATACGCAGTATTTT. This rearrangement joins TRBV24-1 to TRBJ2-3; 8 bases are a match to TRBD2. Germline lookup yields CDR1 KGHDR and CDR2 SFDVKD. CDR3 size: 15 residues. The ends lost 0 bases at V and 3 bases at J; junction bases unmatched: 1.

A few counts support this clonotype. The chain has TRBV30 and TRBJ1-1; possibly TRBD1 for D (5 bases). This CDR3 comprises 11 residues. Germline V gene lookup returns CDR1 GTSNPN and CDR2 SVGIG (reference sequence). The V and J ends lost 1 base and 7 bases respectively, with 7 bases between them. The CDR3, as DNA: TGTGCCTGGAGTGAGGGGTTTGAAGCTTTCTTT. Its protein product is CAWSEGFEAFF.

This rearrangement joins TRBV9 to TRBJ2-3; 8 bases agree with TRBD2. V was clipped by 5 bases and J by 5 bases; unmatched bases: 13. Germline CDR1 reads SGDLS; CDR2 reads YYNGEE. The CDR3 is 16 residues long. The CDR3 bases are TGTGCCAGCAGTTCTCATCCGACCGGGAGGGGAGATACGCAGTATTTT. The encoded protein is CASSSHPTGRGDTQYF. The full variable domain, rest sourced from reference TRBV9 and TRBJ2-3, is DSGVTQTPKHLITATGQRVTLRCSPRSGDLSVYWYQQSLDQGLQFLIQYYNGEERAKGNILERFSAQQFPDLHSELNLSSLELGDSALYFCASSSHPTGRGDTQYFGPGTRLTVL.

This clonotype was counted only a few times. The V call is TRBV5-5, the J call TRBJ2-7; no clear D gene. Germline CDR1 and CDR2: SGHKS and YYEKEE (reference sequence). The CDR3 has 12 amino acids. Trimming pared 2 bases from V and 7 bases from J, leaving 10 bases between. In nucleotides, the CDR3 is TGTGCCAGCAGCTTTAGGTCCCGTGAGCAGTACTTC. Translated, it gives CASSFRSREQYF.